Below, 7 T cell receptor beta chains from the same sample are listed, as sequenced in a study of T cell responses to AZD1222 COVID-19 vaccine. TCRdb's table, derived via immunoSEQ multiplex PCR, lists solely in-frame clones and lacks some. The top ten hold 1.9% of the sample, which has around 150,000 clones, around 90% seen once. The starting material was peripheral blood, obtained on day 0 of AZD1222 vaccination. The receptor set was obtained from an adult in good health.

The CDR3 spells CASSTSGDNEQFF. For the CDR3, the DNA is TGTGCCAGCAGTACCTCGGGCGACAATGAGCAGTTCTTC. V gene TRBV12-3 or TRBV12-4 combines with J gene TRBJ2-1, with D unclear. Trimming removed 5 bases from V and 5 bases from J, with 10 bases in between. The CDR3 extends over 13 amino acids.

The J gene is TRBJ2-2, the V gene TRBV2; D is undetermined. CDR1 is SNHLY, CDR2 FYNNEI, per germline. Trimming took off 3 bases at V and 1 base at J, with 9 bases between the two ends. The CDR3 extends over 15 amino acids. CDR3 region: CASSEEYWNTGELFF. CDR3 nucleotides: TGTGCCAGCAGTGAGGAGTACTGGAACACCGGGGAGCTGTTTTTT.

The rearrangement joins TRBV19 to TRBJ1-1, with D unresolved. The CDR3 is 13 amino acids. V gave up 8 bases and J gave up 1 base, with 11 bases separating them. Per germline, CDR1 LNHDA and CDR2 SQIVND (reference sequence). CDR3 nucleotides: TGTGCCAGTGGATACGTCCCGAACACTGAAGCTTTCTTT. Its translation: CASGYVPNTEAFF.

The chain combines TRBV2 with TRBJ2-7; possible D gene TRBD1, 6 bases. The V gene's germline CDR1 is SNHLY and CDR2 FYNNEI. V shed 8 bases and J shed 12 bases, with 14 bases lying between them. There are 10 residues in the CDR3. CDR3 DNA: TGTGCCAGCCTGGCGCAGGGGACGTACTTC. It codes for CASLAQGTYF. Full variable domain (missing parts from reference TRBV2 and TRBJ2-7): EPEVTQTPSHQVTQMGQEVILRCVPISNHLYFYWYRQILGQKVEFLVSFYNNEISEKSEIFDDQFSVERPDGSNFTLKIRSTKLEDSAMYFCASLAQGTYFGPGTRLTVT.

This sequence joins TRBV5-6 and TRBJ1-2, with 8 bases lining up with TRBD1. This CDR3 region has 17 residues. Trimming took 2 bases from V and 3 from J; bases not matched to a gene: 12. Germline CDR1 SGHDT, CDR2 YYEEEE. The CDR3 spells CASSFVVPGQADYGYTF. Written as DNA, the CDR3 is TGTGCCAGCAGCTTTGTCGTCCCGGGACAGGCCGACTATGGCTACACCTTC.

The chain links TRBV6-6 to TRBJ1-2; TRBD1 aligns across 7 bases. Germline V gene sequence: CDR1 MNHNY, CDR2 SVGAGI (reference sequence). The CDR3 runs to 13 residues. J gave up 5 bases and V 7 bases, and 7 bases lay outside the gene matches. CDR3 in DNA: TGTGCCAGCATTCGAGGGGGCGGGTATGGCTACACCTTC. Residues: CASIRGGGYGYTF.

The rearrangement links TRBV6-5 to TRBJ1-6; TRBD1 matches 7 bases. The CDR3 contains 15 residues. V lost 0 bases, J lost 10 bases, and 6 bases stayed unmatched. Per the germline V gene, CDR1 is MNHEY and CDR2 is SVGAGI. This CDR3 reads CASSYSTRGDSPLHF. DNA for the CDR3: TGTGCCAGCAGTTACTCGACCAGGGGGGACTCACCCCTCCACTTT.